The 21 T cell receptor beta chains listed next were all sequenced from one sample in a study of blood T cells in healthy people across ages. The authors ran a second PCR of 7 to 11 cycles using a sample-barcoded 5' primer and a J-beta primer mix. TCRdb redid the calling of the 5' RACE reads with MiXCR, one entry per CDR3 protein. The sample has 1.8 million or so distinct CDR3 sequences; 39% are singletons. The sequenced sample consisted of blood. The receptors were sampled from a human donor in good health.

This chain joins TRBV6-5 and TRBJ2-5, with a weak D call TRBD2 (7 bases). The CDR3 is 15 amino acids. V lost 7 bases, J lost 5 bases, and 20 bases lay in between. CDR1 MNHEY and CDR2 SVGAGI come from the germline V gene. The CDR3 coding sequence is TGTGCCAGCACCTCTTTTCGGGGGGCTCTGGAGACCCAGTACTTC. Encoded protein: CASTSFRGALETQYF.

The genes are TRBV5-1 and TRBJ2-3, with 10 bases fitting TRBD2. Germline V gene data show CDR1 as SGHRS and CDR2 as YFSETQ. The CDR3 is 16 residues long. V gave up 3 bases and J gave up 5 bases; unmatched junction bases: 9. The CDR3 DNA reads TGCGCCAGCAGCTCTCGGACTAGCGGCGGGGGAGATACGCAGTATTTT. Its translation is CASSSRTSGGGDTQYF.

This chain joins TRBV12-3 or TRBV12-4 and TRBJ1-4, with no clear D. Trimming left V 3 bases short and J 14 bases short, with 16 bases between. This CDR3 comprises 13 residues. CDR3 DNA: TGTGCCAGCAGTTTGGGGAGGTCAGATCATCTGTTTTTT. Translation: CASSLGRSDHLFF.

This clonotype has a handful of counts. The V call is TRBV6-5, the J call TRBJ2-2; D unresolved. CDR3 size: 15 residues. Germline CDR1 reads MNHEY; CDR2 reads SVGAGI. Trimming took 6 bases from V and 2 from J, leaving 13 bases between them. The CDR3 spells CASRHRHANTGELFF. The CDR3 DNA reads as TGTGCCAGCAGACACCGTCATGCTAACACCGGGGAGCTGTTTTTT.

In regard to this clonotype: No conserved phenylalanine or tryptophan is present at the end of the CDR3, so a read error is the likely explanation. The DNA is omitted, as the CDR3 cannot be located on it reliably, and the CDR3 follows TCRdb's listing. The chain's CDR3 is CASSRDSSDYGNTC. J is TRBJ1-2 and V is TRBV7-6; the D call TRBD1 from the table was never checked on the DNA. The germline V gene has CDR1 SGHVS and CDR2 FNYEAQ. The CDR3 spans 14 amino acids, including both terminal residues.

This clonotype turned up a few times. The V call is TRBV19, the J call TRBJ2-7, with unresolved D. There are 13 residues in the CDR3. V gave up 6 bases and J gave up 1 base, with 10 bases separating them. The germline gives CDR1 LNHDA, CDR2 SQIVND (reference sequence). In nucleotides, the CDR3 is TGTGCCAGTAGCGATGAGGTTTCCTACGAGCAGTACTTC. Encoded protein: CASSDEVSYEQYF.

V gene TRBV2 combines with J gene TRBJ2-1, with D tentatively TRBD1 (5 bases). CDR1 and CDR2 (germline): SNHLY, FYNNEI. Trimming removed 4 bases at V and 7 bases at J, with 11 bases between. This CDR3 spans 13 amino acids. The CDR3 spells CASSGTSLNEQFF. For the CDR3, the DNA is TGTGCCAGCAGTGGGACAAGTTTGAATGAGCAGTTCTTC.

This clonotype was observed a few times. The rearrangement uses TRBV27 and TRBJ2-7; D gene uncertain. Between the trimmed V and J ends, which lost 2 bases and 0 bases, there was a span of 11 bases. Germline values: CDR1 MNHEY, CDR2 SMNVEV (reference sequence). This CDR3 is built from 15 residues. The CDR3 here is CASSLRGWSSYEQYF. DNA for the CDR3: TGTGCCAGCAGTTTACGAGGTTGGAGCTCCTACGAGCAGTACTTC.

This clonotype has just a few counts. The chain uses TRBV6-6 and TRBJ2-7; TRBD2 matches 7 bases. This CDR3 has 15 residues. The germline V gene encodes CDR1 MNHNY and CDR2 SVGAGI (reference sequence). The V gene end was trimmed by 6 bases and the J gene end by 3 bases; junction bases not matched to a gene: 11. CDR3: CASRTVGGEYYEQYF. CDR3 in DNA: TGTGCCAGCAGGACCGTGGGAGGGGAATACTACGAGCAGTACTTC.

The rearrangement joins TRBV10-3 to TRBJ2-2; D is ambiguous. The CDR3 runs 13 residues. From germline, CDR1 is ENHRY and CDR2 SYGVKD. The ends were cut back, 5 bases at V and 6 bases at J, with 10 bases in the middle. CDR3 in amino acids: CAISLQVAGELFF. CDR3 sequence (DNA): TGTGCCATCAGTCTGCAAGTTGCCGGGGAGCTGTTTTTT.

The genes are TRBV7-3 and TRBJ1-1; a weak D match, TRBD1 (5 bases). Trimming took off 2 bases at V and 6 bases at J, with 13 bases between the two ends. Germline V CDR1 and CDR2: SGHTA, FQGTGA. This CDR3 has 14 amino acids. CDR3 in amino acids: CASSLGSGTSEAFF. Written as DNA, the CDR3 is TGTGCCAGCAGCTTAGGTTCGGGGACGTCTGAAGCTTTCTTT.

This clonotype occurred a few times. CDR3 in amino acids: CASRSPIQTDTQYF. As DNA, the CDR3 is TGTGCCAGCAGAAGTCCTATACAAACAGATACGCAGTATTTT. The chain uses TRBV2 and TRBJ2-3; D ambiguous. Germline V gene lookup returns CDR1 SNHLY and CDR2 FYNNEI. Trimming left V 6 bases short and J 3 bases short, with 13 bases between. This CDR3 spans 14 amino acids.

This chain links TRBV7-8 with TRBJ2-7; perhaps TRBD2 as D (5 bases). In germline, CDR1 is SGHVS, CDR2 FQNEAQ. The V end was cut by 5 bases, the J end by 1 base, with 12 bases between. The length of the CDR3 is 14 residues. The CDR3 here is CASSATRRSYEQYF. The CDR3 DNA follows: TGTGCCAGCAGCGCGACAAGGAGGTCCTACGAGCAGTACTTC.

J is TRBJ2-1 and V is TRBV29-1, with D perhaps TRBD2 (5 bases). This CDR3 is 12 amino acids long. Germline loops: CDR1 SQVTM, CDR2 ANQGSEA. V lost 8 bases and J lost 13, with 21 bases in between. CDR3 nucleotides: TGCAGCACCCCGAGGGTGAGGGAGACCCAGTTCTTC. This gives the protein CSTPRVRETQFF.

This chain connects TRBV6-1 to TRBJ2-2; D possibly corresponds to TRBD1 (5 bases). V was shortened by 8 bases and J by 1 base, with 5 bases between the two germline ends. Germline V lookup: CDR1 MNHNS, CDR2 SASEGT. The CDR3 runs to 12 residues. Here the CDR3 DNA reads TGTGCCAGCCAGGGGAACACCGGGGAGCTGTTTTTT. This gives the protein CASQGNTGELFF.

V is TRBV12-3 or TRBV12-4 and J is TRBJ1-2; no definite D call. The V end was cut by 1 base, the J end by 7 bases, with 16 bases between. There are 15 residues in the CDR3. CDR3 protein: CASSLGVGSVSGYTF. The CDR3 DNA reads TGTGCCAGCAGTTTAGGGGTTGGTAGCGTTAGTGGCTACACCTTC.

The chain has TRBV29-1 and TRBJ2-2, with TRBD2 as a possible D gene (6 bases). CDR1 and CDR2 from the germline V gene are SQVTM and ANQGSEA. Trimming pared 0 bases from V and 2 bases from J, leaving 13 bases between. The CDR3 extends over 16 amino acids. The CDR3 sequence: CSVEDLSGTNTGELFF. For the CDR3, the DNA is TGCAGCGTTGAAGATTTGTCAGGGACTAACACCGGGGAGCTGTTTTTT.

This chain uses TRBV20-1 with TRBJ2-7, with D maybe TRBD2 (6 bases). CDR1 and CDR2 from the germline V gene are DFQATT and SNEGSKA (reference sequence). Between the trimmed V and J ends, which lost 7 bases and 3 bases, there was a span of 22 bases. The CDR3 extends over 15 amino acids. CDR3 DNA: TGCAGTGTCCTACCCCACGGGGGACCGTACTACGAGCAGTACTTC. Translation: CSVLPHGGPYYEQYF.

This clonotype was found a few times. The rearrangement joins TRBV5-1 to TRBJ1-4, with D unresolved. Trimming took off 2 bases at V and 4 bases at J, with 12 bases between the two ends. CDR3 size: 15 residues. Germline CDR1 SGHRS, CDR2 YFSETQ. The CDR3 here is CASSFFGDLNEKLFF. In DNA, the CDR3 is TGCGCCAGCAGCTTCTTCGGGGATCTTAATGAAAAACTGTTTTTT.

This clonotype was observed a single time. The chain recombines TRBV18 with TRBJ1-2; 11 nucleotides align to TRBD1. Germline values: CDR1 KGHSH, CDR2 LQKENI. The ends lost 3 bases at V and 7 bases at J; junction bases unmatched: 7. The CDR3 loop spans 15 amino acids. CDR3 amino acids: CASSPTGQGAGGYTF. The DNA of the CDR3 is TGTGCCAGCTCACCTACAGGACAGGGGGCCGGTGGCTACACCTTC.

This clonotype was recorded once. This chain uses TRBV6-2 or TRBV6-3 with TRBJ1-4; 7 nucleotides agree with TRBD1. The CDR3 has 14 amino acids. Germline CDR1 is MNHEY and CDR2 is SVGEGT. V lost 8 bases and J lost 13; bases outside the gene matches: 16. The CDR3 coding sequence is TGTGCCAGCGCCGGGACAGTATGGAGGAATCGACTGTTTTTT. Translating it yields CASAGTVWRNRLFF.